This T cell receptor beta chain is from a study of human T cells and chemical hapten exposure. MiXCR, applied by TCRdb to the RACE reads, yields one record per CDR3 protein. Of 80,000 to 95,000 distinct CDR3 sequences listed, 8% to 10% are singletons. Notes on this clonotype: This may arise from a read error, as a much more abundant clone is one base away.

Germline values: CDR1 PRHDT, CDR2 FYEKMQ (reference sequence). CDR3 length: 13 residues. V lost 3 bases and J lost 7, with 9 bases in between. Regarding time point: pre-sensitization, week 0. Treatment indicated: therapeutic diphenylcyclopropenone sensitization with weekly scalp DPC. Sequencing used whole blood, obtained in connection with sensitization to the hapten diphenylcyclopropenone (DPC). The TCR originated in a woman in her thirties or forties with alopecia areata. Some clones in this sample may be carry-over from other donors' samples. J is TRBJ2-2 and V is TRBV13; no definite D call. The CDR3 reads CASSFRFGGELFF. In DNA form, the CDR3 reads TGTGCCAGCAGCTTTCGATTTGGCGGGGAGCTGTTTTTT. Full variable domain (missing parts from reference TRBV13 and TRBJ2-2): AAGVIQSPRHLIKEKRETATLKCYPIPRHDTVYWYQQGPGQDPQFLISFYEKMQSDKGSIPDRFSAQQFSDYHSELNMSSLELGDSALYFCASSFRFGGELFFGEGSRLTVL.